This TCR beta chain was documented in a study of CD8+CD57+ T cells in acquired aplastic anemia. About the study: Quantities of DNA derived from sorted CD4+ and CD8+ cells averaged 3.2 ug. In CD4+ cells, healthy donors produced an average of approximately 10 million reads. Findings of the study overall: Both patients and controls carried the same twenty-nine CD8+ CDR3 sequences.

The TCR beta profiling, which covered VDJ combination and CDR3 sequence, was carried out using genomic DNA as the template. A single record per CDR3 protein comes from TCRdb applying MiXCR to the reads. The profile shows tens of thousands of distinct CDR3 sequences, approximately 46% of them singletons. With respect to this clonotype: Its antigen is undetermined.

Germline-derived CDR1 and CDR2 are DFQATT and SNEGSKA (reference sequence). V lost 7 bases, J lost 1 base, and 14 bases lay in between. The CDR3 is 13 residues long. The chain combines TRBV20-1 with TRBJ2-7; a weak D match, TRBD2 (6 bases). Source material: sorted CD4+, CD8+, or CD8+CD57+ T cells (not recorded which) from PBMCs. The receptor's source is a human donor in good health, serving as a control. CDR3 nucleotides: TGCAGTGGTTACCGGGACTCGTCCTACGAGCAGTACTTC. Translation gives CSGYRDSSYEQYF.